This TCR beta chain was found in a study of cytomegalovirus exposure and HLA in healthy donors. As for the study in general: Caucasian-associated ancestry cluster membership applied to approximately 84% of over 350 genotyped donors. General study results and limits: Evidence from a later analysis indicated that most CMV-associated TCR beta chains looked HLA-restricted. TRBV6-2, TRBV6-3 and some other V segments were excluded as indistinguishable.

Germline CDR1 and CDR2: PRHDT and FYEKMQ (reference sequence). V dropped 0 bases and J dropped 3 bases, with 7 bases sitting between them. CDR3 length equals 14 residues. It was with 60 Vbeta and 13 Jbeta primers that the PCR ran. TCRdb keeps only in-frame clones here, not all; method: immunoSEQ multiplex PCR. The sample contains some 84,000 clones, 55% to 70% of which appear only once. Comments on this clone: The target antigen is unknown.

The source of this sequence is a middle-aged woman in good health and CMV-seropositive. This chain joins TRBV13 and TRBJ2-3; D is unclear. The sample consisted of PBMCs. The DNA of the CDR3 is TGTGCCAGCAGCTTAGGGGCGAGGACAGATACGCAGTATTTT. As protein: CASSLGARTDTQYF.